A selection of T cell receptor beta chains follows, all from one sample in a study of beta chain features in type 1 diabetes. Sequenced by immunoSEQ multiplex PCR; TCRdb stores in-frame clones only, minus some. The table includes more than 250,000 clones, about 15% detected once. Sample: naive CD4+ T cells from blood. The receptors stem from a man between 18 and 35 years old with type 1 diabetes. Both conserved end residues are part of each CDR3. The D gene is left open where the match is weak.

CDR3 protein,V gene,D gene
CASSIQGTTEAFF,TRBV19,NA
CSASGPTDTQYF,TRBV29-1,NA
CASSVATGTEAFF,TRBV9,NA
CASSQLLAGKDTQYF,TRBV4-2,TRBD2
CASSLTGTGYGSPLHF,TRBV27,TRBD1
CATRTGNSDTQYF,TRBV6-1,TRBD1
CASSFGGKDEQYF,TRBV5-6,NA
CASSLGSGNQPQHF,TRBV7-2,NA
CASSPRRQGPQYF,TRBV7-2,TRBD1
CASSEHSGTTNEQFF,TRBV6-1,TRBD2